Described below is a single TCR beta chain sequence and its context. Its specificity is not known. Profiled with immunoSEQ multiplex PCR; TCRdb holds only in-frame clones, not every one. Seen here are 20,000 to 30,000 clones, around 95% observed once, and the top ten hold roughly 9.1%. The sample belongs to a study of T cells in tuberculosis. Turning to the study itself: The T cells targeted glucose monomycolate, a mycobacterial lipid, via CD1B. In South Africa, adults with active tuberculosis were compared with IGRA-negative and latently infected IGRA-positive adolescents.

Study-wide results and limits: Selection depended on which cryopreserved specimens were available.

V lost 1 base and J lost 3, with 10 bases in between. Germline V gives CDR1 SGHRS, CDR2 YFSETQ. This CDR3 has 14 amino acids. The sample was PBMCs. The sequence came from a donor aged 10-30 years with latent tuberculosis or without tuberculosis infection. This sequence joins TRBV5-1 and TRBJ1-1, with D unresolved. This CDR3 is CASSLLEFHTEAFF. The CDR3 region has the DNA TGCGCCAGCAGCTTGTTGGAGTTTCACACTGAAGCTTTCTTT.